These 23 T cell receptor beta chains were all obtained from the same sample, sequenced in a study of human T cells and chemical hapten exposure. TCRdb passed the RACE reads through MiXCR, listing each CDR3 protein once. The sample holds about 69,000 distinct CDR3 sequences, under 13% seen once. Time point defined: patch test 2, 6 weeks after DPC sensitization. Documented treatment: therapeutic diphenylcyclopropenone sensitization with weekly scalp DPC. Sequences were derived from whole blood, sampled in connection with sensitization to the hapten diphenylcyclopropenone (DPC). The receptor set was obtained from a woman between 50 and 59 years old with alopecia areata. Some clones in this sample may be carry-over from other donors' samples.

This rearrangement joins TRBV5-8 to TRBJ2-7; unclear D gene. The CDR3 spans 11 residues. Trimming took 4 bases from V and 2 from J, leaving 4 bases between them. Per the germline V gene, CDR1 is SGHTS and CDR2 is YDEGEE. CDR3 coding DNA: TGTGCCAGCAGCCCTGCCTACGAGCAGTACTTC. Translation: CASSPAYEQYF.

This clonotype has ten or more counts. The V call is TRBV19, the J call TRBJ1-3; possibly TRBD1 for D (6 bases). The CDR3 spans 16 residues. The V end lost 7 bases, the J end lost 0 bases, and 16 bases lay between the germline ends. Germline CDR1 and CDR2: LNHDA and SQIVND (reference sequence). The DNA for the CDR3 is TGTGCCAGTACCCCAAGGACAGCCGGCTCTGGAAACACCATATATTTT. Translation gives CASTPRTAGSGNTIYF.

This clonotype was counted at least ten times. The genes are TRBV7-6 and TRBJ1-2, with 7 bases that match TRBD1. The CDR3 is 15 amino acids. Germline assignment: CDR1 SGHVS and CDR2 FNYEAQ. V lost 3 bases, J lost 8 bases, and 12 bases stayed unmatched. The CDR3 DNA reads TGTGCCAGCAGCTTGGAAACAACAGGGGTAGGAGGCTACACCTTC. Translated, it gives CASSLETTGVGGYTF.

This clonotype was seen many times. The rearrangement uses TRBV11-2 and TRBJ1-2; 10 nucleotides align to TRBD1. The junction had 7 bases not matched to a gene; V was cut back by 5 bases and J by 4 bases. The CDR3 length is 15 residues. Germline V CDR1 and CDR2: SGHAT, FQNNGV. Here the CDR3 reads CASSGQGGSGYGYTF. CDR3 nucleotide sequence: TGTGCCAGCAGCGGACAGGGGGGGTCCGGCTATGGCTACACCTTC. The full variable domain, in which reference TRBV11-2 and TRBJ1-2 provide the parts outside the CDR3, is EAGVAQSPRYKIIEKRQSVAFWCNPISGHATLYWYQQILGQGPKLLIQFQNNGVVDDSQLPKDRFSAERLKGVDSTLKIQPAKLEDSAVYLCASSGQGGSGYGYTFGSGTRLTVV.

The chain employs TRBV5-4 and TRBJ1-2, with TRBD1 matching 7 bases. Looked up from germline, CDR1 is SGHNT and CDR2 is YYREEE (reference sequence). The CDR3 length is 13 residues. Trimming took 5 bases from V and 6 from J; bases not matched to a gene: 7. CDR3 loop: CASRGTESHGYTF. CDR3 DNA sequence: TGTGCCAGCAGGGGGACAGAGAGCCATGGCTACACCTTC.

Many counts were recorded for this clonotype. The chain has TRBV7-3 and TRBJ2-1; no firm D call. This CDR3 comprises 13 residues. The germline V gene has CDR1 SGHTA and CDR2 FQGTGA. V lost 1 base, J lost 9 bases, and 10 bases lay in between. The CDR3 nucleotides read TGTGCCAGCAGCTTAAAGTCCGATGTTGAGCAGTTCTTC. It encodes CASSLKSDVEQFF. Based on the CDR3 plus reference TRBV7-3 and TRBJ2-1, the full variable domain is GAGVSQTPSNKVTEKGKYVELRCDPISGHTALYWYRQSLGQGPEFLIYFQGTGAADDSGLPNDRFFAVRPEGSVSTLKIQRTERGDSAVYLCASSLKSDVEQFFGPGTRLTVL.

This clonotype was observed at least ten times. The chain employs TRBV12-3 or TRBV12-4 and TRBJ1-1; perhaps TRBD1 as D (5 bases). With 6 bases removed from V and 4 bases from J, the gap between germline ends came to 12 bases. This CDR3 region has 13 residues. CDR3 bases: TGTGCCAGCAGACCTATCCAGGGCACTGAAGCTTTCTTT. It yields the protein CASRPIQGTEAFF.

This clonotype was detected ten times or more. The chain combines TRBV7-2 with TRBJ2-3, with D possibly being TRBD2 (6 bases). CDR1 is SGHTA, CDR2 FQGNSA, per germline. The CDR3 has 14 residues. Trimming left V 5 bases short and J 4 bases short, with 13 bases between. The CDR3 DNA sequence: TGTGCCAGCAGCCCCCGACTAGGTCCAGATACGCAGTATTTT. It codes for CASSPRLGPDTQYF.

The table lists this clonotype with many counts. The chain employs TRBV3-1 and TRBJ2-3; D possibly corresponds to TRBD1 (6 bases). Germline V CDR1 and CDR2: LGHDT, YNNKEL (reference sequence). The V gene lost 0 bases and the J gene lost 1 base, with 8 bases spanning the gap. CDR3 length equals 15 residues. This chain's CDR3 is CASSQDYRGTDTQYF. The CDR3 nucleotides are TGTGCCAGCAGCCAAGATTACAGGGGCACAGATACGCAGTATTTT.

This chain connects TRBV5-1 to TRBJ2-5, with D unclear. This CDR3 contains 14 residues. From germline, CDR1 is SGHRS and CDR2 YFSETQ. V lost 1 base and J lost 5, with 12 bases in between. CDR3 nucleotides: TGCGCCAGCAGCTTGTCCCCTGGCCGGGAGACCCAGTACTTC. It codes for CASSLSPGRETQYF.

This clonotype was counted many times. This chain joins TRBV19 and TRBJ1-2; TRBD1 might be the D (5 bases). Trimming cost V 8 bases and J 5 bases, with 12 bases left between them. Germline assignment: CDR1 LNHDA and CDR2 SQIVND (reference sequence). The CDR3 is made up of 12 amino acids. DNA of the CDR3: TGTGCCAGTCAGGACGGGGGATATGGCTACACCTTC. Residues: CASQDGGYGYTF.

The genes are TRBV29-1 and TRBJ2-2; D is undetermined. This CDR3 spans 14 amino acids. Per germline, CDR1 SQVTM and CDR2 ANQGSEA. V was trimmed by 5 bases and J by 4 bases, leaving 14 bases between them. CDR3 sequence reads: CSVSTLAGTGELFF. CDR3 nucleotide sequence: TGCAGCGTTTCTACTTTAGCAGGCACCGGGGAGCTGTTTTTT.

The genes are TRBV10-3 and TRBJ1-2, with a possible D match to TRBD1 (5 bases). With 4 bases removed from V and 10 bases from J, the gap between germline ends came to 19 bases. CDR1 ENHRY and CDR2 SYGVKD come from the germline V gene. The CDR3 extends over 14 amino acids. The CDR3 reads CAISGWDGVSDYTF. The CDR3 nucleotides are TGTGCCATCAGTGGCTGGGACGGAGTGTCCGACTACACCTTC.

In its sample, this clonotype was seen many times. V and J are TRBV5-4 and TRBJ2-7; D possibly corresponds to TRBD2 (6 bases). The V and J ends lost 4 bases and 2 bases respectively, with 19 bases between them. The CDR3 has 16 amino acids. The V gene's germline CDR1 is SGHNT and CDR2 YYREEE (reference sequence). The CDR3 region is CASSPDPGSGPYEQYF. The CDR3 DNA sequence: TGTGCCAGCAGCCCGGATCCGGGGAGCGGGCCCTACGAGCAGTACTTC.

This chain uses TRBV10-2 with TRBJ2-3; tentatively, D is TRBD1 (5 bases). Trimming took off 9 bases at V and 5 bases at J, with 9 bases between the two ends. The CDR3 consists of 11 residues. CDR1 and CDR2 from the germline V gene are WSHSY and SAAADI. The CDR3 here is CASNQGDTQYF. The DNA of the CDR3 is TGCGCCAGTAACCAGGGAGATACGCAGTATTTT.

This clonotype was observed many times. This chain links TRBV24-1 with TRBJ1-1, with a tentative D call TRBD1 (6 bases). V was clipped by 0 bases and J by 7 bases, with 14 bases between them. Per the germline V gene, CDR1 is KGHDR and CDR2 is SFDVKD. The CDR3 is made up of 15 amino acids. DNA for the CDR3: TGTGCCACCAGTGATTTGAGGGGGGGACTTTATGAAGCTTTCTTT. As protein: CATSDLRGGLYEAFF.

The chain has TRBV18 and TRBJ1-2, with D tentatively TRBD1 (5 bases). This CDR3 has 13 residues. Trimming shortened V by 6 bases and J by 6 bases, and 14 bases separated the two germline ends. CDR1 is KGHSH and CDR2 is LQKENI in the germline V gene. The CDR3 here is CASSRQGTNGYTF. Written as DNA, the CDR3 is TGTGCCAGCTCCCGACAAGGGACGAATGGCTACACCTTC.

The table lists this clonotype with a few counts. In DNA form, the CDR3 reads TGTGCCAGCACCCCCCTCGACCGGGAGTACGACGAGCAGTACTTC. This sequence encodes CASTPLDREYDEQYF. This chain connects TRBV2 to TRBJ2-7; possible D gene TRBD2, 6 bases. The germline CDR1 and CDR2 sequences are SNHLY and FYNNEI. Between the trimmed V and J ends, which lost 7 bases and 5 bases, there was a span of 21 bases. This CDR3 is 15 amino acids long.

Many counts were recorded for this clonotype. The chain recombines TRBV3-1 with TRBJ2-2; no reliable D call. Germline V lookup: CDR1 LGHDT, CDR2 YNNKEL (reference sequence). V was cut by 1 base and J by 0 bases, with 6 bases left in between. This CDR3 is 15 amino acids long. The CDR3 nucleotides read TGTGCCAGCAGCCAAGGGATAGCGAACACCGGGGAGCTGTTTTTT. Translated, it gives CASSQGIANTGELFF.

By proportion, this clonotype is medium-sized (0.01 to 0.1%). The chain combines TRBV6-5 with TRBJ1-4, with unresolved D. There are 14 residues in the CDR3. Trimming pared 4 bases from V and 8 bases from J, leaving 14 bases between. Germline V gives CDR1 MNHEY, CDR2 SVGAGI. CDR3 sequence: CASSFLGPGEKLFF. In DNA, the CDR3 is TGTGCCAGCAGTTTCCTCGGACCGGGGGAAAAACTGTTTTTT.

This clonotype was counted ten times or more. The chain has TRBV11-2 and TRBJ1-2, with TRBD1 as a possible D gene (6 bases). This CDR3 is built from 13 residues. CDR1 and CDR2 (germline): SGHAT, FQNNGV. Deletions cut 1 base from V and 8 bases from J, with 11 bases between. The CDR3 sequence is CASSLVRGSGYTF. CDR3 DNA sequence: TGTGCCAGCAGCTTAGTCAGGGGAAGCGGCTACACCTTC.

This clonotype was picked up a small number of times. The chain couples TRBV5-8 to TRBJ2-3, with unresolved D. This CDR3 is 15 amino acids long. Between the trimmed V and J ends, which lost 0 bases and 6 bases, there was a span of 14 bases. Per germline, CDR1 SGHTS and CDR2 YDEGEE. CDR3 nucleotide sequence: TGTGCCAGCAGCTTGGCCCAGAAAGGCGCCGATACGCAGTATTTT. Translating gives CASSLAQKGADTQYF.

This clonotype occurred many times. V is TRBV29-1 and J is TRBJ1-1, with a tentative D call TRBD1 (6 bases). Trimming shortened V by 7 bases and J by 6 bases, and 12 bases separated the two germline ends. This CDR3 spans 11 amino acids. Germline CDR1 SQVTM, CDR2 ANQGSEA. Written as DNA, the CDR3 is TGCAGCGCGACAAGGGGGTCTGAAGCTTTCTTT. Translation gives CSATRGSEAFF. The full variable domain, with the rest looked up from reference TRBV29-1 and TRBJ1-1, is SAVISQKPSRDICQRGTSLTIQCQVDSQVTMMFWYRQQPGQSLTLIATANQGSEATYESGFVIDKFPISRPNLTFSTLTVSNMSPEDSSIYLCSATRGSEAFFGQGTRLTVV.